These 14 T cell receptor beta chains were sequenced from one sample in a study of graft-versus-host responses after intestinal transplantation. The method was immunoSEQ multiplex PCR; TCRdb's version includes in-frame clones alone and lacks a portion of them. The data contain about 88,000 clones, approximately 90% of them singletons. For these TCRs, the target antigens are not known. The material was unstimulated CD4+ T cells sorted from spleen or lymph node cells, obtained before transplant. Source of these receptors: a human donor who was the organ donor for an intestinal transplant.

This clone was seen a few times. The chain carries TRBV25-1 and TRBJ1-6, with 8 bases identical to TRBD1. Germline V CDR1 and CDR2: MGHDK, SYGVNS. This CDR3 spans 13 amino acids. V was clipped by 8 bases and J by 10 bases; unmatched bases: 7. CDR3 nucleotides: TGTGCCAGCCTAGGACAGGGAGGGTCACCCCTCCACTTT. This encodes CASLGQGGSPLHF.

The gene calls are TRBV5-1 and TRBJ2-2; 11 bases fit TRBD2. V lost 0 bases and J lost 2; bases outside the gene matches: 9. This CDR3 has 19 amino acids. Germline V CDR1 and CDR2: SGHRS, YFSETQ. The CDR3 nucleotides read TGCGCCAGCAGCTTGGTAACTAGCGGGAGTGTTGTAAACACCGGGGAGCTGTTTTTT. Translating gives CASSLVTSGSVVNTGELFF.

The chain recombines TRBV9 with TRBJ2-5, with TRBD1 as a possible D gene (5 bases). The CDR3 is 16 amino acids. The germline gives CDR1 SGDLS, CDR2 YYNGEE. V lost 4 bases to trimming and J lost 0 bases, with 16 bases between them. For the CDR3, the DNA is TGTGCCAGCAGCAACCACCGACAGTTAAACCAAGAGACCCAGTACTTC. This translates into CASSNHRQLNQETQYF.

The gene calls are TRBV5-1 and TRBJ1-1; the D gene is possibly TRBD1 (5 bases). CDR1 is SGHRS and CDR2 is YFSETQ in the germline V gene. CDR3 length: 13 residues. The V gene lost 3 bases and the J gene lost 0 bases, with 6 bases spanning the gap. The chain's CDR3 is CASSSTVNTEAFF. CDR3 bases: TGCGCCAGCAGCTCGACAGTGAACACTGAAGCTTTCTTT. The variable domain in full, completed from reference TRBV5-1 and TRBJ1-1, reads KAGVTQTPRYLIKTRGQQVTLSCSPISGHRSVSWYQQTPGQGLQFLFEYFSETQRNKGNFPGRFSGRQFSNSRSEMNVSTLELGDSALYLCASSSTVNTEAFFGQGTRLTVV.

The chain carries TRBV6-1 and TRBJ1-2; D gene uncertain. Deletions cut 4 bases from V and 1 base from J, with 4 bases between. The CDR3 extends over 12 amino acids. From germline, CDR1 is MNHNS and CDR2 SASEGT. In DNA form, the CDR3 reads TGTGCCAGCAGTGGCGATAACTATGGCTACACCTTC. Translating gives CASSGDNYGYTF.

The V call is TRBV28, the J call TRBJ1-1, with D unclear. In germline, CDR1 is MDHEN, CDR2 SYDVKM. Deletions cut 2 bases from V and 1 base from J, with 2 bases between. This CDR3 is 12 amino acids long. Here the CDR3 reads CASSLRNTEAFF. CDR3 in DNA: TGTGCCAGCAGTTTACGGAACACTGAAGCTTTCTTT.

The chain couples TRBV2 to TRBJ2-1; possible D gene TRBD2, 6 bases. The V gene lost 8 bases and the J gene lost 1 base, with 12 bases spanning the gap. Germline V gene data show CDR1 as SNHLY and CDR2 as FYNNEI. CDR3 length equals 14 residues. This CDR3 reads CASLRLDSYNEQFF. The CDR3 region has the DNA TGTGCCAGCCTAAGACTAGATTCCTACAATGAGCAGTTCTTC.

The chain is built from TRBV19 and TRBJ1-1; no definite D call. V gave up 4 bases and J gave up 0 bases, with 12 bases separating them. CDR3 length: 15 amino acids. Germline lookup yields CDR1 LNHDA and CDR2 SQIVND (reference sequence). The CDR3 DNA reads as TGTGCCAGTAGTACTCACCTCTATTTGAACACTGAAGCTTTCTTT. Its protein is CASSTHLYLNTEAFF.

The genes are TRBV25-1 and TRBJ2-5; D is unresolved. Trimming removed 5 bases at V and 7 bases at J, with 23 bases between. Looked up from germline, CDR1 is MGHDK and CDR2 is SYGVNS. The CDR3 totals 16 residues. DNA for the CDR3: TGTGCCAGCAGTCCCCAAGGATACCGCGGCTCGGGGACCCAGTACTTC. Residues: CASSPQGYRGSGTQYF.

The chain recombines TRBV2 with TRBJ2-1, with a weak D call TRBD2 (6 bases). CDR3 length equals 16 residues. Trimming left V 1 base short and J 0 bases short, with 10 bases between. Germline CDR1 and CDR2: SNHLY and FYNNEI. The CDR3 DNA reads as TGTGCCAGCAGTGAAGGTCGAGCGGGCTCCTACAATGAGCAGTTCTTC. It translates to CASSEGRAGSYNEQFF.

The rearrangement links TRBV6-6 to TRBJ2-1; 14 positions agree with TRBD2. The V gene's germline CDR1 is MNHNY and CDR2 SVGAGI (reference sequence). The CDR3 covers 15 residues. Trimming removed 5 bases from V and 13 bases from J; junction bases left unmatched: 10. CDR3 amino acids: CASSPPGLAGDFQFF. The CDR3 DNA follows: TGTGCCAGCAGTCCCCCGGGACTAGCGGGAGATTTTCAGTTCTTC.

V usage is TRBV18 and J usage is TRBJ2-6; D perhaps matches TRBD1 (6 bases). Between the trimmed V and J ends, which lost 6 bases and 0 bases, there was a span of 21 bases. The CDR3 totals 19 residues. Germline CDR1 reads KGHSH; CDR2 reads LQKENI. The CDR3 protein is CASSPTTSGQISGANVLTF. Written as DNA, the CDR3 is TGTGCCAGCTCCCCGACAACTTCGGGACAAATCTCTGGGGCCAACGTCCTGACTTTC. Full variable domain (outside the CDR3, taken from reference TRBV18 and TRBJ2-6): NAGVMQNPRHLVRRRGQEARLRCSPMKGHSHVYWYRQLPEEGLKFMVYLQKENIIDESGMPKERFSAEFPKEGPSILRIQQVVRGDSAAYFCASSPTTSGQISGANVLTFGAGSRLTVL.

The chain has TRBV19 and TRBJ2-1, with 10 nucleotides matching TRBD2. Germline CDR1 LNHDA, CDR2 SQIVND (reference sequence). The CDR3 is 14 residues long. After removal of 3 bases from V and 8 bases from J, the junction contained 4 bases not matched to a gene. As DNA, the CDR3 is TGTGCCAGTAGTATGGGACTAGCGAGCGATGAGCAGTTCTTC. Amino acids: CASSMGLASDEQFF.

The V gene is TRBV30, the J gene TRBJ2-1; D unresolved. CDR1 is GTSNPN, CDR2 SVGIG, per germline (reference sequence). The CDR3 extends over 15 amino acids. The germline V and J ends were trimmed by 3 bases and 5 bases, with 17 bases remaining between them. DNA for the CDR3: TGTGCCTGGAGCGAACTCTATACCCTAAACAATGAGCAGTTCTTC. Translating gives CAWSELYTLNNEQFF.